What follows are 20 T cell receptor beta chains derived from one specimen sequenced in a study of blood T cell repertoires in COVID-19. Assay: immunoSEQ multiplex PCR; the TCRdb copy retains only in-frame clones and omits some. The data hold about 310,000 clones, with around 89% observed a single time. The sequenced sample consisted of PBMCs or T cells enriched from blood (not recorded which). The receptors here all came from a woman between 18 and 30 years old with acute COVID-19.

The V and J genes are TRBV7-9 and TRBJ1-2, with D perhaps matching TRBD1 (6 bases). CDR3 length: 16 amino acids. The germline V gene has CDR1 SEHNR and CDR2 FQNEAQ (reference sequence). V was cut by 5 bases and J by 1 base, with 17 bases left in between. CDR3 nucleotides: TGTGCCAGCAGCCTCACAGGGAACCCCAGTAACTATGGCTACACCTTC. It encodes CASSLTGNPSNYGYTF.

The CDR3: CASTPGQGYQETQYF. The CDR3 DNA reads TGCGCCAGCACCCCGGGACAGGGGTATCAAGAGACCCAGTACTTC. This rearrangement joins TRBV5-1 to TRBJ2-5; 10 bases agree with TRBD1. Germline V gene sequence: CDR1 SGHRS, CDR2 YFSETQ. The V segment lost 6 bases and the J segment 2 bases; nucleotides outside the gene matches: 7. The CDR3 has 15 amino acids.

The rearrangement joins TRBV5-4 to TRBJ1-2; the match to TRBD1 covers 8 bases. V trimming: 0 bases; J trimming: 3 bases; junction bases outside the gene matches: 1. Germline-derived CDR1 and CDR2 are SGHNT and YYREEE (reference sequence). This CDR3 comprises 14 residues. In nucleotides, the CDR3 is TGTGCCAGCAGCTTGGCACAGGGGGACTATGGCTACACCTTC. It specifies CASSLAQGDYGYTF.

This clone was counted a single time. The chain has TRBV2 and TRBJ2-1; 8 nucleotides agree with TRBD2. The CDR3 consists of 15 residues. The germline gives CDR1 SNHLY, CDR2 FYNNEI. Trimming at V came to 4 bases and at J to 5 bases, leaving 7 bases not matched to a gene. In nucleotides, the CDR3 is TGTGCCAGCAGTGGTCGGGGGGGCGGACACAATGAGCAGTTCTTC. Amino acids: CASSGRGGGHNEQFF.

The rearrangement joins TRBV2 to TRBJ1-2; 9 bases fit TRBD1. In germline, CDR1 is SNHLY, CDR2 FYNNEI. The ends lost 4 bases at V and 8 bases at J; junction bases unmatched: 5. This CDR3 has 13 amino acids. The CDR3, as DNA: TGTGCCAGCAGTGGTCGACAGGGGGACGGCTACACCTTC. The encoded protein is CASSGRQGDGYTF.

This chain connects TRBV11-2 to TRBJ2-7; D unresolved. The CDR3 consists of 11 residues. Trimming pared 3 bases from V and 3 bases from J, leaving 3 bases between. The V gene's germline CDR1 is SGHAT and CDR2 FQNNGV. The CDR3 DNA sequence: TGTGCCAGCAGCTTCTTCTACGAGCAGTACTTC. As protein: CASSFFYEQYF.

The chain recombines TRBV2 with TRBJ1-1; 8 bases align to TRBD1. The CDR3 sequence is 15 residues long. Germline V lookup: CDR1 SNHLY, CDR2 FYNNEI. J lost 5 bases, V lost 2 bases, and 7 bases had no gene match. The CDR3 nucleotides read TGTGCCAGCAGTGAAAAGATCGACAGGGGAACTGAAGCTTTCTTT. It is translated as CASSEKIDRGTEAFF.

The chain employs TRBV7-3 and TRBJ2-7; 10 bases match TRBD2. J lost 2 bases, V lost 5 bases, and 6 bases had no gene match. CDR1 and CDR2 from the germline V gene are SGHTA and FQGTGA. The CDR3 consists of 15 residues. CDR3 coding DNA: TGTGCCAGCAGCACTACTAGCGGGAATACCTACGAGCAGTACTTC. As protein: CASSTTSGNTYEQYF.

This chain's CDR3 is CASNLRGGESVYEQYF. CDR3 DNA: TGTGCCAGCAATCTCCGAGGGGGAGAGTCGGTCTACGAGCAGTACTTC. The chain couples TRBV27 to TRBJ2-7, with D possibly being TRBD1 (6 bases). Per germline, CDR1 MNHEY and CDR2 SMNVEV (reference sequence). The CDR3 covers 16 residues. V dropped 7 bases and J dropped 3 bases, with 22 bases sitting between them.

The genes are TRBV5-1 and TRBJ2-5, with a possible D match to TRBD1 (5 bases). V lost 0 bases, J lost 2 bases, and 11 bases lay in between. This CDR3 is 15 amino acids long. Germline CDR1 and CDR2: SGHRS and YFSETQ. For the CDR3, the DNA is TGCGCCAGCAGCTTGGGAACAGGTGGGCAAGAGACCCAGTACTTC. This sequence encodes CASSLGTGGQETQYF.

The chain recombines TRBV6-5 with TRBJ2-3; 9 nucleotides agree with TRBD2. Germline V gene sequence: CDR1 MNHEY, CDR2 SVGAGI. The CDR3 consists of 15 residues. With V trimmed by 4 bases and J by 6 bases, 8 bases remained unmatched. CDR3 residues: CASSSGTSRWDTQYF. The CDR3, as DNA: TGTGCCAGCAGTTCCGGGACTAGCCGGTGGGATACGCAGTATTTT.

V gene TRBV7-9 combines with J gene TRBJ2-4, with TRBD1 matching over 7 bases. From germline, CDR1 is SEHNR and CDR2 FQNEAQ (reference sequence). The CDR3 sequence is 14 residues long. After removal of 5 bases from V and 8 bases from J, the junction contained 9 bases not matched to a gene. CDR3 in amino acids: CASSVPDRNYIQYF. For the CDR3, the DNA is TGTGCCAGCAGCGTACCGGACAGGAATTACATTCAGTACTTC.

The chain employs TRBV28 and TRBJ2-1; tentatively, D is TRBD2 (6 bases). The V gene's germline CDR1 is MDHEN and CDR2 SYDVKM. V was pared by 10 bases and J by 4 bases, with 20 bases between. The CDR3 length is 15 residues. The CDR3 sequence is CATRSQGGGYNEQFF. The CDR3 bases are TGTGCCACCAGATCTCAGGGAGGAGGTTACAATGAGCAGTTCTTC.

The chain combines TRBV6-4 with TRBJ2-2, with D maybe TRBD2 (6 bases). V gave up 3 bases and J gave up 6 bases, with 14 bases separating them. The CDR3 is 15 residues long. Germline lookup yields CDR1 MRHNA and CDR2 SNTAGT. CDR3 sequence (DNA): TGTGCCAGCAGTGAATCGACTAGTGGGGCCGGGGAGCTGTTTTTT. Encoded protein: CASSESTSGAGELFF.

The genes are TRBV11-2 and TRBJ2-1; 11 positions agree with TRBD2. V was clipped by 1 base and J by 8 bases; unmatched bases: 4. There are 15 residues in the CDR3. Germline V lookup: CDR1 SGHAT, CDR2 FQNNGV. The DNA of the CDR3 is TGTGCCAGCAGCTTAGGCCTAGCGGGAGGTCATGAGCAGTTCTTC. It specifies CASSLGLAGGHEQFF.

This chain uses TRBV28 with TRBJ2-7; TRBD1 matches 7 bases. V was clipped by 3 bases and J by 2 bases; unmatched bases: 10. Germline V gene data show CDR1 as MDHEN and CDR2 as SYDVKM. This CDR3 contains 16 residues. The CDR3 region has the DNA TGTGCCAGCAGTTTCGGGGACAGCCAAGCGCCCTACGAGCAGTACTTC. This encodes CASSFGDSQAPYEQYF.

CDR3 nucleotide sequence: TGTGCCAGCAGTTTACAGAAACCGGGAAGGCGGCATTTT. Amino acid sequence: CASSLQKPGRRHF. The rearrangement links TRBV28 to TRBJ1-5; no firm D call. This CDR3 has 13 amino acids. The germline CDR1 and CDR2 sequences are MDHEN and SYDVKM. V lost 2 bases and J 15 bases, leaving 17 bases between the germline ends.

The chain links TRBV28 to TRBJ1-6; 9 positions agree with TRBD1. Germline values: CDR1 MDHEN, CDR2 SYDVKM. This CDR3 has 16 residues. With V trimmed by 1 base and J by 7 bases, 5 bases remained unmatched. For the CDR3, the DNA is TGTGCCAGCAGTTTATCCGTGACAGGGGGAAATTCACCCCTCCACTTT. Residues: CASSLSVTGGNSPLHF.

The chain couples TRBV28 to TRBJ2-7; 12 bases match TRBD2. This CDR3 is built from 15 residues. The germline gives CDR1 MDHEN, CDR2 SYDVKM. J gave up 9 bases and V 5 bases, and 11 bases lay outside the gene matches. The CDR3 DNA is TGTGCCAGCAGTCCCACCCCGGGACTAGCGGGCGGGCAGTACTTC. This codes for CASSPTPGLAGGQYF.

This sequence joins TRBV7-6 and TRBJ2-7; 8 bases line up with TRBD1. The CDR3 loop spans 13 amino acids. CDR1 and CDR2 (germline): SGHVS, FNYEAQ. Losses at the gene ends were 5 bases for V and 4 bases for J; bases not matched to a gene: 4. Here the CDR3 reads CASSRGTGYEQYF. As DNA, the CDR3 is TGTGCCAGCAGCCGAGGGACAGGATACGAGCAGTACTTC.